Following are 18 T cell receptor beta chains from one sample sequenced in a study of blood T cell repertoires in COVID-19. Assay: immunoSEQ multiplex PCR; the TCRdb copy retains only in-frame clones and omits some. Of about 15,000 clones in the sample, about 86% were seen once. The specimen was peripheral blood. These receptors all stem from a man aged 60 to 69 with acute or convalescent COVID-19.

The chain employs TRBV5-1 and TRBJ2-7, with TRBD1 as a possible D gene (5 bases). In germline, CDR1 is SGHRS, CDR2 YFSETQ. V lost 4 bases to trimming and J lost 1 base, with 12 bases between them. The CDR3 totals 14 residues. The CDR3 here is CASSPIDSSYEQYF. The CDR3 region has the DNA TGCGCCAGCAGCCCGATTGACAGTTCCTACGAGCAGTACTTC.

V is TRBV30 and J is TRBJ1-5; D remains ambiguous. V was shortened by 5 bases and J by 2 bases, with 13 bases between the two germline ends. Per the germline V gene, CDR1 is GTSNPN and CDR2 is SVGIG (reference sequence). The CDR3 is 14 residues long. CDR3 amino acids: CAWGGGQGNQPQHF. CDR3 DNA: TGTGCCTGGGGTGGCGGGCAGGGCAATCAGCCCCAGCATTTT.

The V and J genes are TRBV19 and TRBJ2-2, with 7 bases identical to TRBD1. The length of the CDR3 is 17 residues. CDR1 is LNHDA and CDR2 is SQIVND in the germline V gene (reference sequence). The ends lost 2 bases at V and 3 bases at J; junction bases unmatched: 9. The CDR3 sequence: CASSIPTGVEDTGELFF. In DNA form, the CDR3 reads TGTGCCAGTAGTATACCAACAGGGGTAGAAGACACCGGGGAGCTGTTTTTT.

This chain joins TRBV6-6 and TRBJ2-1; D might be TRBD2 (5 bases). The V and J ends lost 7 bases and 2 bases respectively, with 15 bases between them. The CDR3 loop spans 15 amino acids. The V gene's germline CDR1 is MNHNY and CDR2 SVGAGI (reference sequence). The CDR3 loop is CASTPVGKTYNEQFF. For the CDR3, the DNA is TGTGCCAGCACCCCGGTCGGGAAGACCTACAATGAGCAGTTCTTC.

This chain links TRBV18 with TRBJ2-6; TRBD1 aligns across 7 bases. The CDR3 has 18 residues. The V segment lost 3 bases and the J segment 0 bases; nucleotides outside the gene matches: 8. Germline values: CDR1 KGHSH, CDR2 LQKENI. CDR3 DNA: TGTGCCAGCTCACCTAGGACAGGAGACCGCTCTGGGGCCAACGTCCTGACTTTC. Translated, it gives CASSPRTGDRSGANVLTF.

A few counts support this clone. The CDR3 is CAWSISGEQYF. Written as DNA, the CDR3 is TGTGCCTGGAGCATCTCGGGCGAGCAGTACTTC. The J gene is TRBJ2-7, the V gene TRBV30; D remains unclear. Trimming shortened V by 3 bases and J by 6 bases, and 9 bases separated the two germline ends. This CDR3 comprises 11 residues. The germline gives CDR1 GTSNPN, CDR2 SVGIG (reference sequence).

The sample holds one count of this clone. V and J are TRBV24-1 and TRBJ2-5; 9 bases align to TRBD2. Trimming at V came to 4 bases and at J to 4 bases, leaving 9 bases not matched to a gene. Germline V lookup: CDR1 KGHDR, CDR2 SFDVKD. This CDR3 is 16 amino acids long. CDR3 nucleotides: TGTGCCACCAGTGAAGTGGGACTAGCAATCCCAGAGACCCAGTACTTC. Translating it yields CATSEVGLAIPETQYF.

V is TRBV18 and J is TRBJ2-2; 8 bases align to TRBD2. V shed 0 bases and J 1 base; nucleotides not matched to a gene: 4. The CDR3 spans 17 residues. Germline V lookup: CDR1 KGHSH, CDR2 LQKENI. CDR3 loop: CASSPPGLAGNTGELFF. DNA for the CDR3: TGTGCCAGCTCACCACCGGGCCTAGCGGGGAACACCGGGGAGCTGTTTTTT.

The J gene is TRBJ2-1, the V gene TRBV29-1; 7 nucleotides line up with TRBD2. J lost 8 bases, V lost 4 bases, and 14 bases had no gene match. The CDR3 is 15 amino acids. Germline V gives CDR1 SQVTM, CDR2 ANQGSEA. The CDR3 sequence is CSVGGGGPGRYEQFF. CDR3 nucleotides: TGCAGCGTTGGTGGGGGAGGGCCTGGTAGGTATGAGCAGTTCTTC.

The chain carries TRBV24-1 and TRBJ2-1, with D perhaps matching TRBD2 (5 bases). Trimming left V 7 bases short and J 6 bases short, with 18 bases between. CDR1 and CDR2 (germline): KGHDR, SFDVKD. The CDR3 totals 15 residues. In DNA form, the CDR3 reads TGTGCCACCAGGAGAGGTGAGGGTGGAACCAATGAGCAGTTCTTC. This codes for CATRRGEGGTNEQFF.

The rearrangement joins TRBV7-9 to TRBJ2-5; TRBD2 matches 11 bases. Trimming removed 7 bases from V and 5 bases from J; junction bases left unmatched: 18. CDR3 size: 18 residues. Germline V CDR1 and CDR2: SEHNR, FQNEAQ (reference sequence). CDR3 protein: CASTISGGAGYTKETQYF. Written as DNA, the CDR3 is TGTGCCAGCACCATTAGCGGGGGGGCAGGATATACCAAGGAGACCCAGTACTTC.

The chain recombines TRBV6-5 with TRBJ2-3, with 8 bases aligning to TRBD2. V gave up 5 bases and J gave up 2 bases; unmatched junction bases: 3. The CDR3 contains 14 residues. Germline loops: CDR1 MNHEY, CDR2 SVGAGI. This chain's CDR3 is CASSLGGDTDTQYF. CDR3 in DNA: TGTGCCAGCAGTCTCGGGGGGGACACAGATACGCAGTATTTT.

This clone showed up just a few times. The J gene is TRBJ1-5, the V gene TRBV19; D unclear. Trimming shortened V by 7 bases and J by 4 bases, and 11 bases separated the two germline ends. The CDR3 loop spans 13 amino acids. CDR1 and CDR2 (germline): LNHDA, SQIVND (reference sequence). CDR3: CASMPGGNQPQHF. CDR3 DNA sequence: TGTGCCAGTATGCCAGGAGGAAATCAGCCCCAGCATTTT. Complete variable domain (other parts from reference TRBV19 and TRBJ1-5): DGGITQSPKYLFRKEGQNVTLSCEQNLNHDAMYWYRQDPGQGLRLIYYSQIVNDFQKGDIAEGYSVSREKKESFPLTVTSAQKNPTAFYLCASMPGGNQPQHFGDGTRLSIL.

The gene calls are TRBV5-4 and TRBJ1-1, with TRBD1 matching 10 bases. The V gene end was trimmed by 2 bases and the J gene end by 5 bases; junction bases not matched to a gene: 3. Germline V gene lookup returns CDR1 SGHNT and CDR2 YYREEE (reference sequence). The CDR3 is 14 amino acids. CDR3 sequence reads: CASSFGQGETEAFF. In nucleotides, the CDR3 is TGTGCCAGCAGCTTTGGACAGGGGGAAACTGAAGCTTTCTTT.

This chain links TRBV7-3 with TRBJ2-5; TRBD2 might be the D (6 bases). The V gene lost 1 base and the J gene lost 2 bases, with 11 bases spanning the gap. Germline V gives CDR1 SGHTA, CDR2 FQGTGA. The CDR3 contains 15 residues. CDR3 bases: TGTGCCAGCAGCTTAAATGGGCTAGCGCAAGAGACCCAGTACTTC. It specifies CASSLNGLAQETQYF.

The gene calls are TRBV5-1 and TRBJ2-1, with 14 bases identical to TRBD2. The CDR3 spans 20 residues. Germline lookup yields CDR1 SGHRS and CDR2 YFSETQ. V gave up 0 bases and J gave up 7 bases; unmatched junction bases: 15. The CDR3: CASSLDESRRLAGGRNEQFF. In DNA form, the CDR3 reads TGCGCCAGCAGCTTGGACGAATCGAGAAGACTAGCGGGAGGGAGGAATGAGCAGTTCTTC.

This sequence joins TRBV27 and TRBJ2-1; 10 nucleotides line up with TRBD2. CDR1 is MNHEY, CDR2 SMNVEV, per germline (reference sequence). With 2 bases clipped from V and 7 bases from J, the junction kept 11 bases outside the gene matches. The CDR3 totals 17 residues. CDR3 DNA: TGTGCCAGCAGTTTACAGGCTAGCGGGGGAGAACATAATGAGCAGTTCTTC. Translation: CASSLQASGGEHNEQFF.

A remark on this clone: Relative to the germline gene, one junction end is altered; a read error may explain this. The chain combines TRBV4-2 with TRBJ1-1; tentative D call: TRBD1 (6 bases). The length of the CDR3 is 13 residues. Germline lookup yields CDR1 LGHNA and CDR2 YNFKEQ. CDR3 nucleotide sequence: TGTGCCAGCAGCCTTCAGGGGAACGCTGAAGCTTTCTTT. As protein: CASSLQGNAEAFF.